The T cell receptor beta chain described here comes from a study of Tregs in tolerant kidney transplant recipients (dated by TCRdb to between 2017 and 2020). Background for the entire study: Related donors were used in the transplants with nonmyeloablative bone marrow transplantation, and mixed chimerism was transient in the human trials. The study used TCRbeta sequencing to identify donor-specific regulatory T cells before combined kidney and bone marrow transplantation, then tracked those cells after transplant. Broader findings and caveats from the paper: Biological reproducibility was not directly addressed, though technical replication error appeared minimal. Donor-specific Treg expansion exceeded global Treg expansion in tolerant patients, suggesting antigen-driven rather than nonspecific expansion. Expanding Tregs with activated donor B cells appeared to identify the most biologically relevant and donor-specific TCRbeta repertoire. For some patients the PCR primers changed over time, which made it impossible to compare the samples from those patients at the nucleotide level. Because only a small number of patients were included, the study had limitations, and the results will need to be validated in larger populations as well as under other immunosuppression protocols.

The time point label corresponds to: blood sample drawn before combined kidney and bone marrow transplant. Thawed PBMCs were FACS-sorted into unstimulated Tregs (CD4+CD25+CD127-), CD4+ non-Tregs (CD4+CD25-), CD4 cells and CD8 cells. Prior to Treg sorting, thawed PBMCs were rested overnight with 150 to 250 IU/ml IL-2 at 37 degrees C. Patients were 4 combined kidney and bone marrow transplant recipients from the ITN036ST trial, and only these trial subjects had samples available. Healthy control blood was processed to PBMCs with a Ficoll density gradient and then cryopreserved, whereas patient PBMCs were collected both before and after transplant. For TCRbeta CDR3 sequencing, genomic DNA was extracted from sorted cells using the QIAGEN DNeasy Blood and Tissue Kit. High-throughput TCRbeta CDR3 sequencing, including PCR amplification with bias correction and internal controls, was performed commercially through immunoSEQ. Per the authors' processing: Unique productive TCRbeta sequences were defined by CDR3 nucleotide sequence where primers matched, otherwise by CDR3 amino acid sequence with Vbeta and Jbeta genes. To correct for sorting error, sequences found in more than one sorted population at a frequency ratio of 2:1 or less were discarded, and the remaining shared sequences were assigned to the population with the higher frequency. Sequences were defined as donor-reactive when expanded at least 5-fold in CFSE-low cells versus unstimulated cells and present at a frequency of at least 0.01% in CFSE-low cells. Jensen-Shannon divergence calculated on the top 100 TCRbeta sequences ranked by frequency was used to measure repertoire divergence. When a sample had multiple sequencing runs, each run was corrected for sorting error separately and the runs were then pooled. TCRdb mirrors the immuneACCESS table, restricted to in-frame sequences. Some clones are absent from its copies; in checked studies, under half trace to an unresolved V gene, and the reason for the others is unknown. V, J and clone size are taken as reported in that table, and D and trimming were inferred from the DNA itself. The sample table lists fewer than 80,000 clones, under 98% of them with a count of one. The ten largest clones take up approximately 0.36% of the sample.

About this clone itself: No cognate antigen has been identified for it. Per-base quality was not reported, and no clone a single base away is much larger than it.

Between the V and J ends, shortened by 1 base and 2 bases respectively, the junction contains 13 bases. The CDR3 covers 16 residues, taking in both the cysteine and the phenylalanine. Only CDR3 DNA remains: 48 bases, in frame from the first base. Per the germline V gene, SGDLS is the CDR1 and YYNGEE is the CDR2. The chain joins TRBV9 to TRBJ2-1, with the D segment identity uncertain. This clonotype was sampled from a human donor who received a combined kidney and bone marrow transplant. This specimen was Tregs from blood, taken before the transplant. CDR3 protein: CASSVFSQAPYNEQFF. The DNA sequence is as follows: TGTGCCAGCAGCGTATTTAGTCAAGCTCCCTACAATGAGCAGTTCTTC.